This TCR beta chain was profiled in a study of blood T cell repertoires in COVID-19. For the study at large: Samples taken during acute and convalescent COVID-19 were collected in the United States, Italy and Spain. T cells, B-cell-depleted T cells, or PBMCs supplied cDNA or gDNA.

Original processing methods: Estimation of nucleated cell counts relied on the amplification of reference gene primers. Clones were read by immunoSEQ multiplex PCR, and TCRdb kept only the in-frame ones, dropping some. V, J and clone size are taken as reported in that table, and D and trimming were inferred from the DNA itself. The repertoire holds around 300,000 clones, with around 86% as singletons. This sequence was found in a human donor in a cohort sampled during active COVID-19. Sequenced: peripheral blood.

CDR3 loop: CASSLSRRGYTF. DNA for the CDR3: TGTGCCAGCAGTTTATCGAGGAGAGGCTACACCTTC. The chain uses TRBV12-3 or TRBV12-4 and TRBJ1-2; D remains unclear. This CDR3 spans 12 amino acids. V lost 2 bases to trimming and J lost 8 bases, with 9 bases between them.